The present T cell receptor beta chain was sequenced within a study of cytomegalovirus exposure and HLA in healthy donors. Study-level points and caveats: Overall, approximately 150 TCR beta chains were annotated as cytomegalovirus-associated. A later analysis showed HLA-associated TCR beta chains outstripping equally common others in clonal expansion. It was reported that TCR beta sequences correctly inferred the HLA-A and HLA-B alleles for most subjects.

Germline V gene lookup returns CDR1 SGDLS and CDR2 YYNGEE. The CDR3 loop spans 15 amino acids. Trimming took 0 bases from V and 6 from J; bases not matched to a gene: 7. PCR used 60 Vbeta primers and 13 Jbeta primers. Produced via immunoSEQ multiplex PCR; TCRdb's table is partial and in-frame only. Seen here are some 140,000 clones, 75% to 85% observed once, and the top ten hold approximately 8%. Unrecorded immune exposures were likely, despite nominal health at sampling. Turning to this clone: What it binds is not known.

Source material: PBMCs. The TCR originated in a man aged 30 to 39 in good health and CMV-seropositive. The J gene is TRBJ2-3, the V gene TRBV9; 7 bases align to TRBD2. CDR3 sequence: CASSVASGGYDTQYF. The CDR3 nucleotides read TGTGCCAGCAGCGTAGCTAGCGGTGGATATGATACGCAGTATTTT. Using reference TRBV9 and TRBJ2-3 for the parts outside the CDR3, the full variable domain is DSGVTQTPKHLITATGQRVTLRCSPRSGDLSVYWYQQSLDQGLQFLIQYYNGEERAKGNILERFSAQQFPDLHSELNLSSLELGDSALYFCASSVASGGYDTQYFGPGTRLTVL.